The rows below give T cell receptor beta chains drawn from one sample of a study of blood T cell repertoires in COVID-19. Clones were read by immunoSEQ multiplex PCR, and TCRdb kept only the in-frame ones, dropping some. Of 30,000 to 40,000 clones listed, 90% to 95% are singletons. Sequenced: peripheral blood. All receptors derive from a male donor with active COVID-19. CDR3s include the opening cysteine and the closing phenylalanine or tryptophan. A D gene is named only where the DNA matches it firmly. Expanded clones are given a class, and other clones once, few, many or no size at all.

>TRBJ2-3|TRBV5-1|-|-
CASSLSSTDTQYF
TGCGCCAGCAGCTTGAGCAGCACAGATACGCAGTATTTT
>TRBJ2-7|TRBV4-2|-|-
CASSPGQGIYEQYF
TGTGCCAGCAGCCCAGGGCAGGGGATCTACGAGCAGTACTTC
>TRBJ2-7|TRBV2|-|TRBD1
CASSGGTGGYEQYF
TGTGCCAGCAGCGGTGGGACAGGAGGGTACGAGCAGTACTTC
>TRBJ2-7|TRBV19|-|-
CASSIASNGYEQYF
TGTGCCAGTAGTATAGCCTCTAACGGCTACGAGCAGTACTTC
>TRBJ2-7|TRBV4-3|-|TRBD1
CASSQRQGESYEQYF
TGCGCCAGCAGCCAAAGACAGGGGGAATCCTACGAGCAGTACTTC
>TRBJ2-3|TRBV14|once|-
CASAPLFGLASTDTQYF
TGTGCCAGCGCCCCTCTCTTTGGGCTTGCAAGCACAGATACGCAGTATTTT
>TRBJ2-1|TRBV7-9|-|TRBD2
CASSPGTSAFRDEQFF
TGTGCCAGCAGCCCCGGGACTAGCGCTTTTCGGGATGAGCAGTTCTTC
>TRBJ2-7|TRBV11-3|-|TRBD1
CASSLWQGASYEQYF
TGTGCCAGCAGCTTGTGGCAGGGGGCCTCCTACGAGCAGTACTTC
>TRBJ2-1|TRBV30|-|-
CAWSVGQVDYNEQFF
TGTGCCTGGAGTGTGGGGCAGGTAGACTACAATGAGCAGTTCTTC
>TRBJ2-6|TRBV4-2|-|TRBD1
CASSQERQGALSGANVLTF
TGTGCCAGCAGCCAAGAAAGGCAGGGGGCGCTATCCGGGGCCAACGTCCTGACTTTC
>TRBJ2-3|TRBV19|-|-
CASSVQDFRGYTDTQYF
TGTGCCAGTAGTGTCCAGGATTTTAGGGGATACACAGATACGCAGTATTTT
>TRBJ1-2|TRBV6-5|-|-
CARPRGRTNYGYTF
TGTGCCAGGCCCAGGGGCCGCACTAACTATGGCTACACCTTC
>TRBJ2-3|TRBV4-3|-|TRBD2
CASSQALAASTDTQYF
TGCGCCAGCAGCCAAGCGCTAGCGGCGAGCACAGATACGCAGTATTTT
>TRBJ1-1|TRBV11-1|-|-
CASSYTMNTEAFF
TGTGCCAGCAGCTATACAATGAACACTGAAGCTTTCTTT
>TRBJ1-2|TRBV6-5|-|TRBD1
CASSYDRGRGYTF
TGTGCCAGCAGTTACGACAGGGGCCGGGGCTACACCTTC
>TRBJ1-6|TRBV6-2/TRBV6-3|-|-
CASSYFRGRSPLHF
TGTGCCAGCAGTTACTTCCGGGGGAGATCACCCCTCCACTTT
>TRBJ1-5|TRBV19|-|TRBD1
CASSIDRGGGNQPQHF
TGTGCCAGTAGTATTGACAGGGGCGGAGGCAATCAGCCCCAGCATTTT
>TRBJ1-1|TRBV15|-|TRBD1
CATSSRTGLNTEAFF
TGTGCCACCAGCTCAAGGACAGGGCTGAACACTGAAGCTTTCTTT
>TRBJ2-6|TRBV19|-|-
CASSGRNLVTGANVLTF
TGTGCCAGTAGTGGTCGGAACCTAGTCACTGGGGCCAACGTCCTGACTTTC
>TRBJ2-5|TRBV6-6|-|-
CASTLGAVQETQYF
TGTGCCAGCACCCTTGGGGCAGTTCAAGAGACCCAGTACTTC
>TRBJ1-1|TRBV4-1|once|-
CASSQPRGEAFF
TGCGCCAGCAGCCAGCCCCGGGGGGAAGCTTTCTTT
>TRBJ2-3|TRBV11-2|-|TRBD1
CASSFGTNRGADTQYF
TGTGCCAGCAGCTTTGGGACGAACAGGGGCGCAGATACGCAGTATTTT
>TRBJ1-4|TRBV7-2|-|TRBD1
CASSQGDRREKLFF
TGTGCCAGCAGCCAGGGGGACAGAAGAGAAAAACTGTTTTTT
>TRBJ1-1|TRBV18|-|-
CASSADVGRRGGTEAFF
TGTGCCAGCTCAGCAGACGTAGGGAGGCGGGGAGGCACTGAAGCTTTCTTT
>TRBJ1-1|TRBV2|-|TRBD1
CASSENTGGTEAFF
TGTGCCAGCAGCGAAAACACAGGGGGCACTGAAGCTTTCTTT
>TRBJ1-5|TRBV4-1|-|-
CASSPQILNQPQHF
TGCGCCAGCAGCCCCCAGATCCTGAATCAGCCCCAGCATTTT
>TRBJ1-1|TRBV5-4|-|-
CASSKQGNTEAFF
TGTGCCAGCAGCAAACAGGGAAACACTGAAGCTTTCTTT
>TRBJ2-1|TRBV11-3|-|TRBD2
CASSSRTSGAHNEQFF
TGTGCCAGCAGCTCGAGGACTAGCGGGGCACACAATGAGCAGTTCTTC
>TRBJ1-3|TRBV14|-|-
CASSQFGGNTIYF
TGTGCCAGCAGCCAATTTGGCGGAAACACCATATATTTT
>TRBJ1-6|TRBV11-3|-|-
CASSPRAVDKGLRFDSPLHF
TGTGCCAGCAGCCCAAGGGCCGTCGATAAGGGGCTCCGATTCGATTCACCCCTCCACTTT
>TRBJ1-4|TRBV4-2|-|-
CASSQDLTGYIGEKLFF
TGTGCCAGCAGCCAAGATCTAACAGGGTATATTGGTGAAAAACTGTTTTTT
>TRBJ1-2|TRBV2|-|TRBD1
CASRNRGGYGYTF
TGTGCCAGCAGGAACAGGGGAGGCTATGGCTACACCTTC
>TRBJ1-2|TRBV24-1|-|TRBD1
CATSDRTGTGGYTF
TGTGCCACCAGTGACCGGACAGGGACAGGCGGCTACACCTTC
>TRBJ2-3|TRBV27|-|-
CASSPGAGATDTQYF
TGTGCCAGCAGTCCCGGGGCGGGGGCCACAGATACGCAGTATTTT